This T cell receptor beta chain originates from a study of blood T cell repertoires in COVID-19. Study at large: Two consecutive negative NP/OP PCR tests, clearance, or resolved symptoms defined Cohort 3 recovery. Sources were T cells, B-cell-depleted T cells, or PBMCs; the material itself was cDNA or gDNA.

V gave up 0 bases and J gave up 2 bases; unmatched junction bases: 2. This CDR3 is 15 amino acids long. Looked up from germline, CDR1 is KGHSH and CDR2 is LQKENI. Repertoires were generated with immunoSEQ multiplex PCR, while TCRdb's copy carries only in-frame clones and drops some. This repertoire shows 250,000 to 300,000 clones, around 90% found once; its top ten account for approximately 2%. Participant ages covered about 18 to 90 years across 24 US areas. The sequenced sample consisted of PBMCs or T cells enriched from blood (not recorded which). J is TRBJ2-7 and V is TRBV18; 9 bases align to TRBD2. The clonotype was recovered from a woman in her sixties or seventies in a cohort exposed to, infected with or recovered from COVID-19 (not recorded which). CDR3 region: CASSPPGGRAYEQYF. CDR3 DNA sequence: TGTGCCAGCTCACCACCGGGCGGGAGGGCCTACGAGCAGTACTTC. The full variable domain, in which reference TRBV18 and TRBJ2-7 provide the parts outside the CDR3, is NAGVMQNPRHLVRRRGQEARLRCSPMKGHSHVYWYRQLPEEGLKFMVYLQKENIIDESGMPKERFSAEFPKEGPSILRIQQVVRGDSAAYFCASSPPGGRAYEQYFGPGTRLTVT.